These T cell receptor beta chains were read from a single sample in a study of cytomegalovirus exposure and HLA in healthy donors. Profiled with immunoSEQ multiplex PCR; TCRdb holds only in-frame clones, not every one. The table lists 120,000 or so clones, 80% of them singletons. Sequenced sample: PBMCs. The receptors were sampled from a female donor in good health and CMV-seronegative. The CDR3 runs from the conserved cysteine through the conserved F or W. Fields, in order: J gene, V gene, D gene, clone size, CDR3 protein, CDR3 DNA. A D gene is named only where the DNA matches it firmly. The size field is filled for only some rows; it gives once, few, many or a size class.

TRBJ2-1,TRBV5-1,TRBD2,NA,CARRRLAGGDNEQFF,TGCGCCAGACGCCGACTAGCGGGAGGAGACAATGAGCAGTTCTTC
TRBJ1-1,TRBV6-4,NA,few,CASSYRADTEAFF,TGTGCCAGCAGCTACAGGGCTGACACTGAAGCTTTCTTT
TRBJ2-5,TRBV2,NA,NA,CASAEERSGQETQYF,TGTGCCAGCGCGGAGGAGCGTAGCGGTCAAGAGACCCAGTACTTC
TRBJ2-2,TRBV7-2,TRBD1,NA,CASSWGTANTGELFF,TGTGCCAGCAGCTGGGGGACAGCGAACACCGGGGAGCTGTTTTTT
TRBJ2-5,TRBV5-4,NA,NA,CASSLGRRDTQETQYF,TGTGCCAGCAGCTTGGGGCGCCGGGACACCCAAGAGACCCAGTACTTC
TRBJ2-1,TRBV7-2,TRBD2,few,CASSLGGGVDEQFF,TGTGCCAGCAGCTTAGGCGGGGGGGTGGATGAGCAGTTCTTC
TRBJ2-1,TRBV18,TRBD2,NA,CASSPVAGGPDEQFF,TGTGCCAGCTCACCAGTAGCGGGGGGGCCAGATGAGCAGTTCTTC
TRBJ2-1,TRBV19,TRBD2,NA,CASKLSGSYNEQFF,TGTGCCAGTAAATTAAGCGGGAGCTACAATGAGCAGTTCTTC
TRBJ2-7,TRBV4-1,NA,NA,CASSQITSSSSYEQYF,TGTGCCAGCAGCCAGATCACTAGCTCCAGCTCCTACGAGCAGTACTTC
TRBJ1-6,TRBV7-9,NA,few,CASSPDPGDLSLHF,TGTGCCAGCAGCCCAGACCCAGGGGACCTGTCCCTCCACTTT
TRBJ1-1,TRBV6-1,TRBD1,NA,CASSQDRVTEAFF,TGTGCCAGCAGTCAGGACAGGGTCACTGAAGCTTTCTTT
TRBJ1-4,TRBV9,NA,NA,CASSVTGRNEKLFF,TGTGCCAGCAGCGTAACAGGGCGCAATGAAAAACTGTTTTTT
TRBJ2-2,TRBV25-1,TRBD2,NA,CASSAQRGDGELFF,TGTGCCAGCAGTGCCCAGCGGGGGGACGGGGAGCTGTTTTTT
TRBJ2-5,TRBV7-3,TRBD2,NA,CASSLGGGRETQYF,TGTGCCAGCAGCTTAGGCGGGGGGAGGGAGACCCAGTACTTC
TRBJ2-1,TRBV10-3,TRBD1,NA,CAISEGDSSYNEQFF,TGTGCCATCAGTGAGGGGGACAGCTCCTACAATGAGCAGTTCTTC
TRBJ1-5,TRBV19,NA,NA,CASRRQYRSNQPQHF,TGTGCCAGTAGGAGACAGTACAGAAGCAATCAGCCCCAGCATTTT
TRBJ1-6,TRBV7-6,NA,NA,CASSFSPDSPLHF,TGTGCCAGCAGCTTTAGCCCTGATTCACCCCTCCACTTT
TRBJ2-3,TRBV29-1,NA,NA,CSVYGGVNTQYF,TGCAGCGTTTATGGAGGGGTAAATACGCAGTATTTT
TRBJ1-1,TRBV9,NA,NA,CASSVYEGRGTEAFF,TGTGCCAGCAGCGTATATGAGGGAAGAGGGACTGAAGCTTTCTTT
TRBJ1-2,TRBV28,NA,NA,CASGEGSGYGYTF,TGTGCCAGCGGGGAGGGGTCGGGCTATGGCTACACCTTC
TRBJ1-1,TRBV28,NA,NA,CASRRSGAEAFF,TGTGCCAGCAGGCGATCGGGAGCTGAAGCTTTCTTT
TRBJ2-5,TRBV4-2,NA,once,CASSQVLGQVETQYF,TGTGCCAGCAGCCAAGTGCTGGGGCAAGTAGAGACCCAGTACTTC
TRBJ1-3,TRBV2,NA,NA,CASRIRGSGNTIYF,TGTGCCAGCAGGATACGGGGCTCTGGAAACACCATATATTTT
TRBJ2-1,TRBV5-1,NA,NA,CASSLWQGQDNEQFF,TGCGCCAGCAGCTTGTGGCAGGGACAAGACAATGAGCAGTTCTTC
TRBJ1-6,TRBV10-1,NA,NA,CASSAEIGVSPLHF,TGCGCCAGCAGTGCGGAAATCGGGGTTTCACCCCTCCACTTT
TRBJ2-1,TRBV7-3,TRBD2,NA,CASSSGLAGAGEQFF,TGTGCCAGCAGCTCCGGACTAGCGGGAGCGGGCGAGCAGTTCTTC
TRBJ2-5,TRBV5-1,TRBD1,NA,CASSRGQLQETQYF,TGCGCCAGCAGTCGGGGACAGTTACAAGAGACCCAGTACTTC
TRBJ2-2,TRBV5-4,TRBD2,few,CASSSEVAGVVGELFF,TGTGCCAGCAGCTCAGAGGTAGCGGGAGTGGTCGGGGAGCTGTTTTTT
TRBJ1-1,TRBV30,NA,once,CAWARGNTEAFF,TGTGCCTGGGCACGGGGGAACACTGAAGCTTTCTTT